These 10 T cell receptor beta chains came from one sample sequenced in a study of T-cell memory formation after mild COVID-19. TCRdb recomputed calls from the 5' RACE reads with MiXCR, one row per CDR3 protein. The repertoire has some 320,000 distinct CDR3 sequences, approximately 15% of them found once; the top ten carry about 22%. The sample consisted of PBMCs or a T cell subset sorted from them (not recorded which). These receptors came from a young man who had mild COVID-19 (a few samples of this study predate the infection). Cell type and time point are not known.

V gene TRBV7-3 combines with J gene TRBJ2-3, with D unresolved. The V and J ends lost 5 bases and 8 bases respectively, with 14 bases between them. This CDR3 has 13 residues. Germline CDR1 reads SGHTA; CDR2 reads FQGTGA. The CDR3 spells CASSLAGQPTQYF. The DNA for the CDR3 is TGTGCCAGCAGCCTCGCTGGCCAACCTACGCAGTATTTT.

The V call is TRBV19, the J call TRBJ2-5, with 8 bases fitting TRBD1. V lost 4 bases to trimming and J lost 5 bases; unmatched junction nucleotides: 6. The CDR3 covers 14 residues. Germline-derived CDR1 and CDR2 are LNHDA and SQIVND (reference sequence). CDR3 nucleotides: TGTGCCAGTAGTAGTGGACAGGGTAGGGAGACCCAGTACTTC. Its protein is CASSSGQGRETQYF.

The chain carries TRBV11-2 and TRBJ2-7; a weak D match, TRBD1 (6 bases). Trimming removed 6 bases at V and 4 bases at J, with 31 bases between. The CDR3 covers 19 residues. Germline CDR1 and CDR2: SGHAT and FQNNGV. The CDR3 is CASRRAPFSGHIRPYEQYV. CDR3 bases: TGTGCCAGCAGGCGCGCCCCTTTTTCGGGACACATTAGACCATACGAGCAGTACGTC.

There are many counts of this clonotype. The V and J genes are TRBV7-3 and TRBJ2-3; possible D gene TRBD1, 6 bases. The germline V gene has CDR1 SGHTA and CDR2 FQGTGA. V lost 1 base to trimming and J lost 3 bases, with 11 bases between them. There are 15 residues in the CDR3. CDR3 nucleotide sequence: TGTGCCAGCAGCTTAAGTGGGGGCGCGACAGATACGCAGTATTTT. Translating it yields CASSLSGGATDTQYF.

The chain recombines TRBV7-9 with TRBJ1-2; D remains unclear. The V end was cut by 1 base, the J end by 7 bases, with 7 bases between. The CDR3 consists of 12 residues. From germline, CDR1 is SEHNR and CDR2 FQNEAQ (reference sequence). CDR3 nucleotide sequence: TGTGCCAGCAGCTTAGAGATGGGTGGCTACACCTTC. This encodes CASSLEMGGYTF.

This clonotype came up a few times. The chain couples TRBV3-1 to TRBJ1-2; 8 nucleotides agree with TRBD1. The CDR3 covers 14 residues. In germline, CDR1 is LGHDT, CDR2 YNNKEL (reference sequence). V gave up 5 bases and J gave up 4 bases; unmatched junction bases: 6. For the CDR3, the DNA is TGTGCCAGCAGCTTGGACAGGGAATCCTATGGCTACACCTTC. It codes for CASSLDRESYGYTF.

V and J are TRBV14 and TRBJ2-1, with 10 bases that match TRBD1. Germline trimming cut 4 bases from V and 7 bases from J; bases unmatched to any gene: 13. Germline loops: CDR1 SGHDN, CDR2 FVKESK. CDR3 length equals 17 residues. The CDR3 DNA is TGTGCCAGCAGCCCCCGCACCGGGACAGGGGTAACGAATGAGCAGTTCTTC. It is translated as CASSPRTGTGVTNEQFF.

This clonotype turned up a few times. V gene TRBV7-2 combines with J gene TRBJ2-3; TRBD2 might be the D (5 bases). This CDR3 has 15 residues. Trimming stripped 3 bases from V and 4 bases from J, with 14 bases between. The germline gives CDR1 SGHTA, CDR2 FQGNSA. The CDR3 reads CASSLDFLVSDTQYF. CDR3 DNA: TGTGCCAGCAGCTTGGACTTTCTGGTATCAGATACGCAGTATTTT.

The CDR3 DNA reads as TGTGCCAGCAGTCATAAACTTGAGACCTACGAGCAGTACGTC. Its protein is CASSHKLETYEQYV. The chain links TRBV6-2 or TRBV6-3 to TRBJ2-7; D not resolved. V was trimmed by 5 bases and J by 2 bases, leaving 13 bases between them. The CDR3 runs to 14 residues. CDR1 and CDR2 (germline): MNHEY, SVGEGT.

The CDR3: CASSPDRAGNTIYF. The DNA for the CDR3 is TGTGCCAGCTCACCGGACAGGGCTGGAAACACCATATATTTT. This sequence joins TRBV18 and TRBJ1-3, with 8 bases fitting TRBD1. Germline V CDR1 and CDR2: KGHSH, LQKENI. Trimming cost V 3 bases and J 2 bases; bases outside gene matches: 0. CDR3 length: 14 residues.